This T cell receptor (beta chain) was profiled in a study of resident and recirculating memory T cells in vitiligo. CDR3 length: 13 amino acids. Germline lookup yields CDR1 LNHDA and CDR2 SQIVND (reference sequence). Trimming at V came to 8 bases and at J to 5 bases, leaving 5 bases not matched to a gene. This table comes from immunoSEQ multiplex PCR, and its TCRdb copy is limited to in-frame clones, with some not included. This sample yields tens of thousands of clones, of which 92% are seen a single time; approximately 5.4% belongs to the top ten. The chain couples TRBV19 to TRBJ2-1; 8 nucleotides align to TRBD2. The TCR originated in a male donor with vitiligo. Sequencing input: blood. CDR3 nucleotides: TGTGCCAGTCCCTTCGGGGGGGACAATGAGCAGTTCTTC. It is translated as CASPFGGDNEQFF. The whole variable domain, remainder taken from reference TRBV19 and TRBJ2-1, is DGGITQSPKYLFRKEGQNVTLSCEQNLNHDAMYWYRQDPGQGLRLIYYSQIVNDFQKGDIAEGYSVSREKKESFPLTVTSAQKNPTAFYLCASPFGGDNEQFFGPGTRLTVL.